Presented here are 2 T cell receptor beta chains from one specimen sequenced in a study of Graves' ophthalmopathy and Graves' hyperthyroidism. Beta-chain TCR CDR3 regions were amplified from RNA transcripts. First-round RT-PCR with HTBI primers preceded a second-round multiplex PCR. Each CDR3 protein gets one entry after TCRdb re-called the multiplex PCR reads with MiXCR. The data hold over 200,000 distinct CDR3 sequences, with 29% observed a single time. Sequencing was performed on peripheral blood. The receptors were sampled from a man aged 50-59 years with Graves' ophthalmopathy.

The chain recombines TRBV10-3 with TRBJ1-3, with D uncertain. CDR3 size: 16 residues. Germline CDR1 reads ENHRY; CDR2 reads SYGVKD. With 6 bases removed from V and 2 bases from J, the gap between germline ends came to 17 bases. The CDR3 DNA reads TGTGCCATCAGCCTCGGGGTAGAAATCGCTGGAAACACCATATATTTT. Amino acids: CAISLGVEIAGNTIYF.

In its sample, this clonotype was seen many times. CDR3 DNA sequence: TGTGCCAGCAGTTACTCGACAGGGGGCGATGGCTACACCTTC. The encoded protein is CASSYSTGGDGYTF. The rearrangement links TRBV6-5 to TRBJ1-2; 10 bases are a match to TRBD1. The germline CDR1 and CDR2 sequences are MNHEY and SVGAGI. J lost 6 bases, V lost 0 bases, and 1 base had no gene match. This CDR3 comprises 14 residues.